The T cell receptor (beta chain) described here comes from a study of read filtering for tumor transcriptome and immune sequencing. The overall study: Patients were approximately 17 male and some 13 female, mean age 65.9 years, range about 45 to 85. R-ISS stage counts were under ten for I, roughly 15 for II, 6 or 7 for III. IR-seq gave about 4.05 to 11 million TCR reads per sample; RNA-seq gave about 80 to 1,300. Study-wide findings and caveats: In IR-seq, single-read clonotypes were roughly 80% of clonotypes but approximately 3.2% of reads.

This clonotype was seen repeatedly, ten times or more. Antigen: not known. Molecular barcoded adaptors covering alpha/delta and beta/gamma chains were used on 400 ng RNA. TCRdb called the reads again in MiXCR, with one record for every CDR3 protein. The table records some 140,000 distinct CDR3 sequences, less than 15% of them present only once. The CDR3 has 12 residues. Trimming took off 1 base at V and 9 bases at J, with 12 bases between the two ends. Germline CDR1 reads DFQATT; CDR2 reads SNEGSKA (reference sequence). The sequenced sample was a population of CD138-negative cells sorted from bone marrow. This TCR derives from a donor at least 40 years old with multiple myeloma. The V and J genes are TRBV20-1 and TRBJ1-2; D unclear. Written as DNA, the CDR3 is TGCAGTGCTAGAGTTTACGCCCCCCGCTACACCTTC. Residues: CSARVYAPRYTF.